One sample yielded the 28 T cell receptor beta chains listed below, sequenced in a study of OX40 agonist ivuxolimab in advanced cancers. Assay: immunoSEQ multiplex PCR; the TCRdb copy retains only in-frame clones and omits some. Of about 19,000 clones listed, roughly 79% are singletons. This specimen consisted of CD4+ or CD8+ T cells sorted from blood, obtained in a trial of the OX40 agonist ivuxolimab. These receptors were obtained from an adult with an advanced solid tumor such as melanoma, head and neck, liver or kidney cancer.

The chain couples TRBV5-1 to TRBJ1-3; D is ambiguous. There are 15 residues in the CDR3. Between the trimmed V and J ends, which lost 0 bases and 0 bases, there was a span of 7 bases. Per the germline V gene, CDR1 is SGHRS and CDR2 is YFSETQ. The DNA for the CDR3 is TGCGCCAGCAGCTTGGCCGAGAGCTCTGGAAACACCATATATTTT. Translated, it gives CASSLAESSGNTIYF.

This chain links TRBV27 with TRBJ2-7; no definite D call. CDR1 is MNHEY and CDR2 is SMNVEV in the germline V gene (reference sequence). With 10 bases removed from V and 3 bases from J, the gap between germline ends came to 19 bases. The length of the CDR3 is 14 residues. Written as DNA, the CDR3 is TGTGCCACCGCTACCCTAGGAACGGTCTACGAGCAGTACTTC. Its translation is CATATLGTVYEQYF.

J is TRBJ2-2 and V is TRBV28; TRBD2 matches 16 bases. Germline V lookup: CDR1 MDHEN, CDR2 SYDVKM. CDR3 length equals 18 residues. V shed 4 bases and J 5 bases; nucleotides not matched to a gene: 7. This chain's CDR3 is CASSSGTSGRVLTGELFF. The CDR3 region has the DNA TGTGCCAGCAGTTCAGGGACTAGCGGGAGGGTCCTTACCGGGGAGCTGTTTTTT.

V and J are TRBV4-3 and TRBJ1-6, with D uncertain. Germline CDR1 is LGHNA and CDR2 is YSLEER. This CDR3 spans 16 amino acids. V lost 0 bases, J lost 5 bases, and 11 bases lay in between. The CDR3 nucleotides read TGCGCCAGCAGCCAAGAGATGTCAGGCGATAATTCACCCCTCCACTTT. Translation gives CASSQEMSGDNSPLHF.

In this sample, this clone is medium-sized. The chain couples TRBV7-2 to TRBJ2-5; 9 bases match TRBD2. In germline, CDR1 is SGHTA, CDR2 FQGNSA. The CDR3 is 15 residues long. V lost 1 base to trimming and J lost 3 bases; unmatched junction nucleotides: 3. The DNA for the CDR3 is TGTGCCAGCAGCTTAGGGGTAGCGGGGGAAGAGACCCAGTACTTC. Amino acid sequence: CASSLGVAGEETQYF.

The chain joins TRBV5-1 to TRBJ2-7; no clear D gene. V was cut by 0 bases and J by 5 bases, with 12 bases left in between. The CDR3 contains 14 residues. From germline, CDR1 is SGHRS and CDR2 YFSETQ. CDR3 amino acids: CASSLAEVRNEQYF. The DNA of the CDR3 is TGCGCCAGCAGCTTGGCCGAGGTCCGGAACGAGCAGTACTTC.

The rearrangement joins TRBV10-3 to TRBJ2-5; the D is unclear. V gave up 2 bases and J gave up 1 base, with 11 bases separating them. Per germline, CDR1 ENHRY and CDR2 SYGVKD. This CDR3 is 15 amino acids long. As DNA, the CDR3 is TGTGCCATCAGTGAGCCTACACGGACCCAAGAGACCCAGTACTTC. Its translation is CAISEPTRTQETQYF.

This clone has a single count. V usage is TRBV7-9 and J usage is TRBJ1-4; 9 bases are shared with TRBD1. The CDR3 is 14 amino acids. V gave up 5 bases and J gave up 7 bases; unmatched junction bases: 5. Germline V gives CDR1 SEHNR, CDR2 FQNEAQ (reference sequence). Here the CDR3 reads CASSPQGAREKLFF. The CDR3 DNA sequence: TGTGCCAGCAGCCCACAGGGGGCGCGTGAAAAACTGTTTTTT.

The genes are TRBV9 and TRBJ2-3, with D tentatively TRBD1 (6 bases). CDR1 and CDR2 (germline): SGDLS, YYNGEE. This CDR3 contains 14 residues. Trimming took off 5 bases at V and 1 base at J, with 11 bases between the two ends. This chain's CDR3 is CASSSQGGTDTQYF. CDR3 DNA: TGTGCCAGCAGTTCACAGGGAGGCACAGATACGCAGTATTTT.

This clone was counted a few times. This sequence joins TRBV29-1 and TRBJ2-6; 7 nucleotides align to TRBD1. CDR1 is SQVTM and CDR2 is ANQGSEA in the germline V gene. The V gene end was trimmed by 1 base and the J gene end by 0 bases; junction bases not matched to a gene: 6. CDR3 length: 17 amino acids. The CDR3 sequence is CSVEAPTGNSGANVLTF. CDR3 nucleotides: TGCAGCGTTGAAGCCCCGACAGGGAACTCTGGGGCCAACGTCCTGACTTTC.

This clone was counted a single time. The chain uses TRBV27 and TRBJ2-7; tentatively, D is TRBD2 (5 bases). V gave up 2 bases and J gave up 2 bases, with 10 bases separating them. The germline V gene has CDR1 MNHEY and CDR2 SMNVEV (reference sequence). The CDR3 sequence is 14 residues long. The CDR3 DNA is TGTGCCAGCAGTTTAGGAGGAGCTCCCTACGAGCAGTACTTC. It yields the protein CASSLGGAPYEQYF.

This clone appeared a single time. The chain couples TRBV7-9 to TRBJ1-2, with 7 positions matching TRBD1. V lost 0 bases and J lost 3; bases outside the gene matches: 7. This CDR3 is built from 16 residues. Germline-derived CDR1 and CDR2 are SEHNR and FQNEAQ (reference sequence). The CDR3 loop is CASSLAPTGADYGYTF. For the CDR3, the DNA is TGTGCCAGCAGCTTAGCGCCCACAGGGGCGGACTATGGCTACACCTTC.

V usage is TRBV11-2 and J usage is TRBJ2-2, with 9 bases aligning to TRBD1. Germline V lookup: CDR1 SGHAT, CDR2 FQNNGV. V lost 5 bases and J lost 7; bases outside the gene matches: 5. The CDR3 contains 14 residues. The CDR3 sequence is CASSGTGWGGELFF. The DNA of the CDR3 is TGTGCCAGCAGCGGGACAGGGTGGGGCGGGGAGCTGTTTTTT.

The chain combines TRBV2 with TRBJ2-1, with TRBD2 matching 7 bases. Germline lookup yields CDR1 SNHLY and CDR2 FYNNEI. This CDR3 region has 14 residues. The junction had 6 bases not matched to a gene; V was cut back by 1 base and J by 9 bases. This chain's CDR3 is CASSEERERIEQFF. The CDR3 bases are TGTGCCAGCAGTGAAGAGCGGGAAAGGATTGAGCAGTTCTTC.

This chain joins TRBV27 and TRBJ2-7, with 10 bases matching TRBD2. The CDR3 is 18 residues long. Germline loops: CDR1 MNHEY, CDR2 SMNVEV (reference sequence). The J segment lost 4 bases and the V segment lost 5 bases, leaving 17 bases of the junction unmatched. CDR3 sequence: CASSGGELTSGIMYEQYF. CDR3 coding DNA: TGTGCCAGCAGTGGGGGGGAACTAACTAGCGGGATAATGTACGAGCAGTACTTC.

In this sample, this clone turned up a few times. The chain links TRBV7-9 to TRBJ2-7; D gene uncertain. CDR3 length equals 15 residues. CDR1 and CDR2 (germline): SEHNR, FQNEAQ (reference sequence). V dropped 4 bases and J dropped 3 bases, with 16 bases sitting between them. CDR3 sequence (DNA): TGTGCCAGCAGCTCAACAGAGGTTCCCCGCTACGAGCAGTACTTC. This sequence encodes CASSSTEVPRYEQYF.

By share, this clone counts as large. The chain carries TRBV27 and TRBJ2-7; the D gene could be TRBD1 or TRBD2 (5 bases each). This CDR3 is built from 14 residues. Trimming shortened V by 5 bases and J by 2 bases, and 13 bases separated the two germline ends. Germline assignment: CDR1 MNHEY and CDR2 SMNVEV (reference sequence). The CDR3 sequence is CASSPGTATYEQYF. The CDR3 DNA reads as TGTGCCAGCAGTCCCGGGACGGCCACCTACGAGCAGTACTTC.

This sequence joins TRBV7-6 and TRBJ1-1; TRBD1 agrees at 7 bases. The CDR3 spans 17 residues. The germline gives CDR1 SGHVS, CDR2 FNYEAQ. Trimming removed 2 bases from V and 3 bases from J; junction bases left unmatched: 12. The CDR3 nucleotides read TGTGCCAGCAGCTTATCAGGGGGGAGGGATTATGACACTGAAGCTTTCTTT. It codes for CASSLSGGRDYDTEAFF.

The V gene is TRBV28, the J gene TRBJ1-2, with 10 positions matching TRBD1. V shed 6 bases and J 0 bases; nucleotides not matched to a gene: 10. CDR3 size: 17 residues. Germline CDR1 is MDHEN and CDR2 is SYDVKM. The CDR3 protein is CASSRSGTGVANYGYTF. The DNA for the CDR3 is TGTGCCAGCAGCCGATCCGGGACAGGGGTGGCTAACTATGGCTACACCTTC.

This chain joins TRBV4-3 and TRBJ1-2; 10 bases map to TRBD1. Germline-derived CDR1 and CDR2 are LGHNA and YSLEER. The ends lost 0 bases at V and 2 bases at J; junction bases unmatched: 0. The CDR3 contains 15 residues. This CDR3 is CASSQEDRGNYGYTF. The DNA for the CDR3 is TGCGCCAGCAGCCAAGAGGACAGGGGGAACTATGGCTACACCTTC.

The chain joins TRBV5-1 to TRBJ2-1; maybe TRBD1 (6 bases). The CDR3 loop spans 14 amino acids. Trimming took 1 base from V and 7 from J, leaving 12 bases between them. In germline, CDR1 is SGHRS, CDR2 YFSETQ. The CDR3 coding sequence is TGCGCCAGCAGCTTGAGTCAGGGGTGGAATGAGCAGTTCTTC. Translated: CASSLSQGWNEQFF. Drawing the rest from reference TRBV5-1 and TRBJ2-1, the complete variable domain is KAGVTQTPRYLIKTRGQQVTLSCSPISGHRSVSWYQQTPGQGLQFLFEYFSETQRNKGNFPGRFSGRQFSNSRSEMNVSTLELGDSALYLCASSLSQGWNEQFFGPGTRLTVL.

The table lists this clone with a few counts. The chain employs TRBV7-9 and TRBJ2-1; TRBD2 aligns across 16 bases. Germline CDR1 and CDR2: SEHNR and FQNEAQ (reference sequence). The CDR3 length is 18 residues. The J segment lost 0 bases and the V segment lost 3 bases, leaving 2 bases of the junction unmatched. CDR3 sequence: CASSLGLAGGSSYNEQFF. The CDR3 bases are TGTGCCAGCAGCTTGGGACTAGCGGGAGGGAGCTCCTACAATGAGCAGTTCTTC.

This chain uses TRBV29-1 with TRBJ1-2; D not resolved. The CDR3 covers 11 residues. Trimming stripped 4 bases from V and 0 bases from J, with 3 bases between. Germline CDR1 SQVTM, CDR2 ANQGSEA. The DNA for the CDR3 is TGCAGCGTTGCAGCTAACTATGGCTACACCTTC. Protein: CSVAANYGYTF.

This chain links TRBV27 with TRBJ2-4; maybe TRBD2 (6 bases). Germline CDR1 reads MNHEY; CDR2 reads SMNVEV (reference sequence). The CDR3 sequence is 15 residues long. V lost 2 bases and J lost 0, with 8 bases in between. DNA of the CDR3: TGTGCCAGCAGTTTAGCGGGACTAGCCAAAAACATTCAGTACTTC. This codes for CASSLAGLAKNIQYF.

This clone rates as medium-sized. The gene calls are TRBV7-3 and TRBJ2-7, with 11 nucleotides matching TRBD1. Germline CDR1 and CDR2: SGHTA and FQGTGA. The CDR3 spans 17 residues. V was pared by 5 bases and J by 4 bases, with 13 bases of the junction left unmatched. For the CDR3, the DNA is TGTGCCAGCAGCCAGAAATTTACGGACAGGGGGCAATACGAGCAGTACTTC. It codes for CASSQKFTDRGQYEQYF.

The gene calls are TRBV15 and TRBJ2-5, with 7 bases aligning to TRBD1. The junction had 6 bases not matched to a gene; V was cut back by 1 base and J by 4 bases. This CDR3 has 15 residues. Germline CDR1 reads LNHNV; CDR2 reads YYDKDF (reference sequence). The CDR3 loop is CATSRVQGTPETQYF. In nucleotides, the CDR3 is TGTGCCACCAGCAGAGTACAGGGGACCCCAGAGACCCAGTACTTC.

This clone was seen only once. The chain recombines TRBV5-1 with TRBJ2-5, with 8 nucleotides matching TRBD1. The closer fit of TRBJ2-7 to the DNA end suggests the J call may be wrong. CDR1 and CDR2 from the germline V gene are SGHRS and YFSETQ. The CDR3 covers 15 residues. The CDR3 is CASSLRTGLTYEQYF. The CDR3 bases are TGCGCCAGCAGCCTTCGGACAGGGCTAACCTACGAGCAGTACTTC.

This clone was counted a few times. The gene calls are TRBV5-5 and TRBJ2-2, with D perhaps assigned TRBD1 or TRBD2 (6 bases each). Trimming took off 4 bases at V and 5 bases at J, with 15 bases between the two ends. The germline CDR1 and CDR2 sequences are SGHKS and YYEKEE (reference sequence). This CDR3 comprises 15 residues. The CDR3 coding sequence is TGTGCCAGCAGCCCCGGAAGGGGGGAAACCGGGGAGCTGTTTTTT. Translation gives CASSPGRGETGELFF.